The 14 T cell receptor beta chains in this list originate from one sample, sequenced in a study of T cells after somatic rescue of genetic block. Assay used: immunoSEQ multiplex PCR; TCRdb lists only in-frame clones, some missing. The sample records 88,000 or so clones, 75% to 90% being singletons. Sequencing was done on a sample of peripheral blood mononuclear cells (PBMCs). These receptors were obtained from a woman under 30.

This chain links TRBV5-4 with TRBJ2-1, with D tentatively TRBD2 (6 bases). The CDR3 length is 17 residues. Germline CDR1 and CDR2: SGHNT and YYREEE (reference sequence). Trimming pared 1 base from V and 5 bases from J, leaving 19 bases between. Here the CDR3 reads CASSLWGLAAPDNEQFF. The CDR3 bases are TGTGCCAGCAGCTTGTGGGGGTTAGCGGCACCGGACAATGAGCAGTTCTTC. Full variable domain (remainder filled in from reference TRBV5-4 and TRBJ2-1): ETGVTQSPTHLIKTRGQQVTLRCSSQSGHNTVSWYQQALGQGPQFIFQYYREEENGRGNFPPRFSGLQFPNYSSELNVNALELDDSALYLCASSLWGLAAPDNEQFFGPGTRLTVL.

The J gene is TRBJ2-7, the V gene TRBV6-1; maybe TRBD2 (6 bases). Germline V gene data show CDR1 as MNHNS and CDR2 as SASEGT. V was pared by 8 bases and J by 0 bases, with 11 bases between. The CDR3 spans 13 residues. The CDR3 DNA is TGTGCCAGCGCGATTAGCGGCTCCTACGAGCAGTACTTC. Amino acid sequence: CASAISGSYEQYF.

DNA of the CDR3: TGCGCCAGCAGGCGGGACACTCTCACCGGGGAGCTGTTTTTT. Translated: CASRRDTLTGELFF. This chain joins TRBV10-2 and TRBJ2-2; perhaps D is TRBD1 or TRBD2 (6 bases each). This CDR3 has 14 amino acids. Germline assignment: CDR1 WSHSY and CDR2 SAAADI. Between the trimmed V and J ends, which lost 6 bases and 4 bases, there was a span of 12 bases.

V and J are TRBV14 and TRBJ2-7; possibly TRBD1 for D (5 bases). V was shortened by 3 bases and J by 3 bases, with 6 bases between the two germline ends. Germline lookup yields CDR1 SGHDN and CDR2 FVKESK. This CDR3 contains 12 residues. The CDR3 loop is CASSHQGYEQYF. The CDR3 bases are TGTGCCAGCAGCCATCAGGGCTACGAGCAGTACTTC.

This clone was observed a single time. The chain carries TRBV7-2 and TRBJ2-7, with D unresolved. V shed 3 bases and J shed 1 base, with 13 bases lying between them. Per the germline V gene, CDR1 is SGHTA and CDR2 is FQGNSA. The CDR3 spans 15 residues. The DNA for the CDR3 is TGTGCCAGCAGCTTGTCAGCGCCTAAATCCTACGAGCAGTACTTC. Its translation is CASSLSAPKSYEQYF.

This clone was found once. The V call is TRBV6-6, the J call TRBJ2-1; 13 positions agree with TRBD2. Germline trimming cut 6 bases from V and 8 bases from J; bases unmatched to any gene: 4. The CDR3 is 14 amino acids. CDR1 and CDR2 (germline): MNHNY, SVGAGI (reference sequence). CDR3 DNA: TGTGCCAGCAGAGGACTAGCGGGGGTGGATGAGCAGTTCTTC. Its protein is CASRGLAGVDEQFF.

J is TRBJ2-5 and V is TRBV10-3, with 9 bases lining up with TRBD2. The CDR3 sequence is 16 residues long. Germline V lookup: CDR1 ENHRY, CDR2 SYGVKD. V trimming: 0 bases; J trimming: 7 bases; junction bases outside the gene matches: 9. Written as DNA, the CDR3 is TGTGCCATCAGTGAGTCAAGGCTAGCGGGAAAGGGGACCCAGTACTTC. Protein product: CAISESRLAGKGTQYF.

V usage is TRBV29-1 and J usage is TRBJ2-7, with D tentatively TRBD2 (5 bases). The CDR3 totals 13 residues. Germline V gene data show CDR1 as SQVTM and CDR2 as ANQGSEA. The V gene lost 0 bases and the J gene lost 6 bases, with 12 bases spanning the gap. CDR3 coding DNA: TGCAGCGTTGAAGATCTGTGGGCGGGCGAGCAGTACTTC. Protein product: CSVEDLWAGEQYF.

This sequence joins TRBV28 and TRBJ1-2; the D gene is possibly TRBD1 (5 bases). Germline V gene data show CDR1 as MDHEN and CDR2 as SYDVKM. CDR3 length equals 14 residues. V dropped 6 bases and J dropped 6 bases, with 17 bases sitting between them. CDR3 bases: TGTGCCAGCAGCCTCCCCTCGGACACGCATGGCTACACCTTC. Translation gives CASSLPSDTHGYTF.

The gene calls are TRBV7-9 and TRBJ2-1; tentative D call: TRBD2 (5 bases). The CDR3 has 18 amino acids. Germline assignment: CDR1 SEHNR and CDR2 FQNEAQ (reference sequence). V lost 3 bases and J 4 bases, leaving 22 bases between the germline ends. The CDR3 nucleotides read TGTGCCAGCAGCTTCGAGGAGGTTAGCGCCGCACCTTACAATGAGCAGTTCTTC. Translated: CASSFEEVSAAPYNEQFF.

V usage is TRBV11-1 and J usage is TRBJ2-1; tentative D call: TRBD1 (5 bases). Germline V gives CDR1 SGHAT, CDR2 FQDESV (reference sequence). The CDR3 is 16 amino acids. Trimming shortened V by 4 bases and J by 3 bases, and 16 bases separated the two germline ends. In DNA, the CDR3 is TGTGCCAGCAGCTGGGGCCCGAGTAGTAGCTACAATGAGCAGTTCTTC. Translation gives CASSWGPSSSYNEQFF.

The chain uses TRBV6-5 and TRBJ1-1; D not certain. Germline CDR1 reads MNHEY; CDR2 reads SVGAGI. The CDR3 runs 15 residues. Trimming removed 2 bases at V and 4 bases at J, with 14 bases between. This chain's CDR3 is CASSYGGMSGTEAFF. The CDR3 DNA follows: TGTGCCAGCAGTTACGGCGGCATGTCAGGCACTGAAGCTTTCTTT.

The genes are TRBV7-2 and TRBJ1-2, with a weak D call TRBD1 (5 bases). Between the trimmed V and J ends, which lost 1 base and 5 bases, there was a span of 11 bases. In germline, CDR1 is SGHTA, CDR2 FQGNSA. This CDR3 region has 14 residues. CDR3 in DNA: TGTGCCAGCAGCTTAGGGGGCAAATGGTATGGCTACACCTTC. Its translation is CASSLGGKWYGYTF.

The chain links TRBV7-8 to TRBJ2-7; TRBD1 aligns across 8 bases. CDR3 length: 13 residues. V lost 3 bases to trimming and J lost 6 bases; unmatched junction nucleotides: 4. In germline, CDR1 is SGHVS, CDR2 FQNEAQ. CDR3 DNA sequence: TGTGCCAGCAGCTTCGGACAGGGTGTCGAGCAGTACTTC. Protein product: CASSFGQGVEQYF.